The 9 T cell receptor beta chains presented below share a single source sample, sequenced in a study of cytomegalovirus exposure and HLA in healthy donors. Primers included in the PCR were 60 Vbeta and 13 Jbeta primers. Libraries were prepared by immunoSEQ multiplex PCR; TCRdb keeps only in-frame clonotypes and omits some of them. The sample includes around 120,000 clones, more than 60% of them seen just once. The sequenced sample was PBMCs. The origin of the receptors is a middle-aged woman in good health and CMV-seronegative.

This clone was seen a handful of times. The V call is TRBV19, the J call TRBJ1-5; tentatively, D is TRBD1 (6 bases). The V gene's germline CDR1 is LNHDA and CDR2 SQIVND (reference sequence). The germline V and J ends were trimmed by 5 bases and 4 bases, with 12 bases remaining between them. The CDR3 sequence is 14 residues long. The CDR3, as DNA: TGTGCCAGTAGTTTCGCCGGGACAAATCAGCCCCAGCATTTT. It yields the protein CASSFAGTNQPQHF.

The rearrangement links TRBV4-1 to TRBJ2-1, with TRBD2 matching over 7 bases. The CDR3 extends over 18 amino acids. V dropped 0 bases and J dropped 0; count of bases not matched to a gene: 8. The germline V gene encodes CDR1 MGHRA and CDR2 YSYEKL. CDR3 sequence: CASSQDHVSGGSYNEQFF. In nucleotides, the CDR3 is TGCGCCAGCAGCCAAGATCATGTGTCGGGGGGCTCCTACAATGAGCAGTTCTTC.

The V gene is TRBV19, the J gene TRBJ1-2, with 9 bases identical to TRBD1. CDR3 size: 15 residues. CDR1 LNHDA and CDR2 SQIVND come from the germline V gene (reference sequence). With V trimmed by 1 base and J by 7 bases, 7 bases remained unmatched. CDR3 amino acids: CASSIGGQGLGGYTF. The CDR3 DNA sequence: TGTGCCAGTAGTATAGGAGGACAGGGGCTAGGTGGCTACACCTTC.

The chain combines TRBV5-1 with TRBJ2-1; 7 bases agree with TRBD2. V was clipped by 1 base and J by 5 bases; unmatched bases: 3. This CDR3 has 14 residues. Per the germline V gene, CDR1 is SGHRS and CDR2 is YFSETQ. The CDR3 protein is CASSLWEGNNEQFF. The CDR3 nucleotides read TGCGCCAGCAGCTTGTGGGAGGGCAACAATGAGCAGTTCTTC.

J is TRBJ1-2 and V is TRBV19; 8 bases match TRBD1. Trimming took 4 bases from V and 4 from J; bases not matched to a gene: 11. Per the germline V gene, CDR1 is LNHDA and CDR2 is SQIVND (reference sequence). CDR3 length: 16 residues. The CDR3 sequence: CASSRTRTGSGYGYTF. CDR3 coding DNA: TGTGCCAGTAGTAGAACCCGGACAGGGTCGGGCTATGGCTACACCTTC.

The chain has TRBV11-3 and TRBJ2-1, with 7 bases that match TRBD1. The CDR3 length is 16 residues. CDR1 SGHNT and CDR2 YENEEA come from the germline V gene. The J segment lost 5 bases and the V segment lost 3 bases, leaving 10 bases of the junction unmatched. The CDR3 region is CASSLDIGQVDNEQFF. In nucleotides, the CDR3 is TGTGCCAGCAGCTTGGACATTGGACAGGTTGACAATGAGCAGTTCTTC.

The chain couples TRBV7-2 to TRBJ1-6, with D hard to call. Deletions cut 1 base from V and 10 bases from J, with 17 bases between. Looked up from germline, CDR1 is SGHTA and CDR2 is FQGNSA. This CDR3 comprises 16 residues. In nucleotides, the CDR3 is TGTGCCAGCAGCTTAGTTCTTTCGGCCGCGGGGTCACCCCTCCACTTT. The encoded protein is CASSLVLSAAGSPLHF.

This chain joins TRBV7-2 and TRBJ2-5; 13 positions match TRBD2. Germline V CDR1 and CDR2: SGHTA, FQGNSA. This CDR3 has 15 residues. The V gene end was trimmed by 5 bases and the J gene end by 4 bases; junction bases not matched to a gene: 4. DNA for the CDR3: TGTGCCAGCAGCCGCGGGACTAGCGGGGTAGAGACCCAGTACTTC. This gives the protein CASSRGTSGVETQYF.

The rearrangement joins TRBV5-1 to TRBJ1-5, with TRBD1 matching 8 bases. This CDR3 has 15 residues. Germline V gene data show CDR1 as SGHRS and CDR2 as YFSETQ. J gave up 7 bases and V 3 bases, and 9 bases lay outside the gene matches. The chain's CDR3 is CASSSGTGGGQPQHF. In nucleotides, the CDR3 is TGCGCCAGCAGCTCTGGGACAGGCGGGGGCCAGCCCCAGCATTTT.